These 31 T cell receptor beta chains were all obtained from the same sample, sequenced in a study of blood T cell repertoires in COVID-19. TCRdb's table, derived via immunoSEQ multiplex PCR, lists solely in-frame clones and lacks some. The sample carries about 140,000 clones, around 80% recorded once. The sample was PBMCs or T cells enriched from blood (not recorded which). These receptors came from a woman aged 18-35 years who had been exposed to COVID-19.

V usage is TRBV2 and J usage is TRBJ1-5; 8 nucleotides align to TRBD1. The germline CDR1 and CDR2 sequences are SNHLY and FYNNEI. The CDR3 contains 15 residues. V trimming: 3 bases; J trimming: 4 bases; junction bases outside the gene matches: 5. The CDR3 here is CASSERTGGNQPQHF. The CDR3 coding sequence is TGTGCCAGCAGTGAGCGCACAGGGGGGAATCAGCCCCAGCATTTT.

The chain is built from TRBV2 and TRBJ1-6, with 7 bases matching TRBD1. The CDR3 runs to 15 residues. The V gene end was trimmed by 5 bases and the J gene end by 9 bases; junction bases not matched to a gene: 10. Germline V gene data show CDR1 as SNHLY and CDR2 as FYNNEI. Here the CDR3 reads CASSPRTGGGSPLHF. CDR3 coding DNA: TGTGCCAGCAGTCCACGGACAGGAGGTGGTTCACCCCTCCACTTT.

The V call is TRBV25-1, the J call TRBJ1-4; D gene unclear. The germline V gene encodes CDR1 MGHDK and CDR2 SYGVNS. The CDR3 runs 13 residues. Trimming took 8 bases from V and 8 from J, leaving 15 bases between them. DNA of the CDR3: TGTGCCAGCGGAGGGAAGAGTGGGGAAAAACTGTTTTTT. Its translation: CASGGKSGEKLFF.

This clone was detected a few times. This chain connects TRBV2 to TRBJ1-2, with D unresolved. The germline V gene has CDR1 SNHLY and CDR2 FYNNEI. V was pared by 4 bases and J by 8 bases, with 11 bases between. The CDR3 spans 12 residues. CDR3 region: CASSGLLHGYTF. The CDR3, as DNA: TGTGCCAGCAGTGGGCTTCTGCACGGCTACACCTTC.

The chain links TRBV3-1 (or the pseudogene TRBV3-2) to TRBJ2-3; D unresolved. The CDR3 extends over 13 amino acids. Trimming removed 3 bases at V and 4 bases at J, with 8 bases between. Per germline, CDR1 LGHDT and CDR2 YNNKEL (reference sequence). As DNA, the CDR3 is TGTGCCAGCAGCCACCGGGTCCCAGATACGCAGTATTTT. Its translation: CASSHRVPDTQYF.

V gene TRBV7-9 combines with J gene TRBJ2-5, with D maybe TRBD2 (5 bases). Germline V CDR1 and CDR2: SEHNR, FQNEAQ (reference sequence). The CDR3 runs to 12 residues. Trimming stripped 8 bases from V and 3 bases from J, with 10 bases between. CDR3 loop: CASPGLKETQYF. CDR3 sequence (DNA): TGTGCCAGCCCGGGATTAAAAGAGACCCAGTACTTC.

The chain joins TRBV27 to TRBJ2-7, with 8 bases fitting TRBD1. Per germline, CDR1 MNHEY and CDR2 SMNVEV (reference sequence). This CDR3 region has 13 residues. Trimming cost V 6 bases and J 6 bases; bases outside gene matches: 7. CDR3 residues: CASSRQGIGEQYF. The CDR3 region has the DNA TGTGCCAGCAGCAGACAGGGGATAGGCGAGCAGTACTTC.

Only a few counts were recorded for this clone. The chain has TRBV6-1 and TRBJ1-5; 12 bases are shared with TRBD1. The V gene's germline CDR1 is MNHNS and CDR2 SASEGT. V shed 2 bases, J shed 0 bases, and the junction held 5 bases outside the gene matches. The CDR3 covers 18 residues. As DNA, the CDR3 is TGTGCCAGCAGTGAACCGGGACAGGGGGCTGGTAGCAATCAGCCCCAGCATTTT. Translated: CASSEPGQGAGSNQPQHF.

The chain recombines TRBV18 with TRBJ2-3; D is uncertain. This CDR3 comprises 18 residues. The ends were cut back, 3 bases at V and 1 base at J, with 20 bases in the middle. CDR1 and CDR2 from the germline V gene are KGHSH and LQKENI. CDR3 sequence: CASSPSRSRVVGTDTQYF. CDR3 DNA: TGTGCCAGCTCACCCTCACGTTCTAGAGTCGTTGGCACAGATACGCAGTATTTT.

The gene calls are TRBV30 and TRBJ2-2; 10 bases are shared with TRBD2. CDR1 GTSNPN and CDR2 SVGIG come from the germline V gene (reference sequence). The CDR3 contains 15 residues. Trimming removed 3 bases from V and 4 bases from J; junction bases left unmatched: 5. CDR3 coding DNA: TGTGCCTGGAGCAGGACTAGCGGACCCACCGGGGAGCTGTTTTTT. Amino acid sequence: CAWSRTSGPTGELFF. The entire variable domain, with the rest obtained from reference TRBV30 and TRBJ2-2, is as follows: SQTIHQWPATLVQPVGSPLSLECTVEGTSNPNLYWYRQAAGRGLQLLFYSVGIGQISSEVPQNLSASRPQDRQFILSSKKLLLSDSGFYLCAWSRTSGPTGELFFGEGSRLTVL.

The genes are TRBV28 and TRBJ2-7; D may be TRBD1 (5 bases). V lost 4 bases and J 5 bases, leaving 18 bases between the germline ends. The germline CDR1 and CDR2 sequences are MDHEN and SYDVKM. This CDR3 has 15 amino acids. The CDR3 DNA follows: TGTGCCAGCAGTTCGGTAGCAGGGCTGGTAAACGAGCAGTACTTC. Protein sequence: CASSSVAGLVNEQYF.

V is TRBV19 and J is TRBJ1-1; tentatively, D is TRBD1 (5 bases). CDR3 length equals 16 residues. Deletions cut 5 bases from V and 0 bases from J, with 16 bases between. The germline gives CDR1 LNHDA, CDR2 SQIVND (reference sequence). The CDR3 DNA is TGTGCCAGTAGTCCCCGCAGGGTCCCCATGAACACTGAAGCTTTCTTT. As protein: CASSPRRVPMNTEAFF.

The chain joins TRBV10-3 to TRBJ1-1; the D gene is possibly TRBD1 (5 bases). V gave up 2 bases and J gave up 5 bases, with 12 bases separating them. The germline V gene encodes CDR1 ENHRY and CDR2 SYGVKD. The CDR3 is 14 residues long. The CDR3 is CAISEHRIETEAFF. Written as DNA, the CDR3 is TGTGCCATCAGTGAGCACAGGATTGAGACTGAAGCTTTCTTT.

The chain joins TRBV7-2 to TRBJ2-1; unclear D gene. Per germline, CDR1 SGHTA and CDR2 FQGNSA. V was trimmed by 2 bases and J by 9 bases, leaving 5 bases between them. The CDR3 runs 11 residues. CDR3 bases: TGTGCCAGCAGCTTATATAGTGAGCAGTTCTTC. This sequence encodes CASSLYSEQFF.

The rearrangement uses TRBV2 and TRBJ2-1, with 13 bases aligning to TRBD2. The CDR3 loop spans 16 amino acids. Trimming took 1 base from V and 8 from J; bases not matched to a gene: 5. The germline gives CDR1 SNHLY, CDR2 FYNNEI. CDR3 region: CASSEGQGLAGYEQFF. CDR3 sequence (DNA): TGTGCCAGCAGTGAAGGTCAGGGACTAGCGGGGTATGAGCAGTTCTTC.

V is TRBV6-5 and J is TRBJ1-6; D unclear. The V gene lost 10 bases and the J gene lost 4 bases, with 14 bases spanning the gap. Per the germline V gene, CDR1 is MNHEY and CDR2 is SVGAGI. The CDR3 loop spans 14 amino acids. This chain's CDR3 is CATREAPYNSPLHF. DNA for the CDR3: TGTGCCACTCGGGAGGCGCCGTATAATTCACCCCTCCACTTT.

The J gene is TRBJ1-5, the V gene TRBV23-1; 7 bases map to TRBD1. TRBV23-1 qualifies as an ORF whose function is uncertain. V trimming: 3 bases; J trimming: 7 bases; junction bases outside the gene matches: 6. CDR3 size: 14 residues. CDR3 in DNA: TGCGCCAGCAGTCACCGACAGGGTTACCAGCCCCAGCATTTT. Residues: CASSHRQGYQPQHF.

The chain's CDR3 is CASSLGLVYEQYF. CDR3 bases: TGTGCCAGCAGCTTAGGACTAGTTTACGAGCAGTACTTC. The V call is TRBV7-9, the J call TRBJ2-7; TRBD2 is a possible D gene (6 bases). The CDR3 spans 13 residues. Trimming cost V 1 base and J 4 bases, with 8 bases left between them. CDR1 and CDR2 from the germline V gene are SEHNR and FQNEAQ (reference sequence).

The rearrangement uses TRBV30 and TRBJ2-7; D is possibly TRBD2 (5 bases). Germline lookup yields CDR1 GTSNPN and CDR2 SVGIG (reference sequence). The CDR3 covers 12 residues. V dropped 0 bases and J dropped 6 bases, with 9 bases sitting between them. CDR3 nucleotides: TGTGCCTGGAGTGTAACGGGAAGCGAGCAGTACTTC. Translation: CAWSVTGSEQYF.

The gene calls are TRBV19 and TRBJ2-5; 9 nucleotides align to TRBD2. Germline V gene data show CDR1 as LNHDA and CDR2 as SQIVND (reference sequence). V was pared by 5 bases and J by 5 bases, with 12 bases of the junction left unmatched. The CDR3 consists of 16 residues. CDR3 residues: CASSVAGIAGVETQYF. CDR3 bases: TGTGCCAGTAGTGTCGCCGGTATAGCGGGAGTTGAGACCCAGTACTTC. Looking up the rest from reference TRBV19 and TRBJ2-5 gives the full variable domain: DGGITQSPKYLFRKEGQNVTLSCEQNLNHDAMYWYRQDPGQGLRLIYYSQIVNDFQKGDIAEGYSVSREKKESFPLTVTSAQKNPTAFYLCASSVAGIAGVETQYFGPGTRLLVL.

The chain has TRBV18 and TRBJ1-1, with TRBD1 identical over 7 bases. Germline CDR1 reads KGHSH; CDR2 reads LQKENI. CDR3 size: 14 residues. V lost 3 bases, J lost 1 base, and 2 bases stayed unmatched. The CDR3 DNA sequence: TGTGCCAGCTCACCTCAGGGGGGGAACACTGAAGCTTTCTTT. Protein product: CASSPQGGNTEAFF.

There are a few counts of this clone. The chain carries TRBV27 and TRBJ2-1; D uncertain. Germline V gene sequence: CDR1 MNHEY, CDR2 SMNVEV (reference sequence). The V gene lost 0 bases and the J gene lost 9 bases, with 15 bases spanning the gap. The CDR3 length is 15 residues. The CDR3 here is CASSLSRPTRGEQFF. CDR3 DNA sequence: TGTGCCAGCAGTTTATCGCGGCCCACCCGAGGTGAGCAGTTCTTC.

V and J are TRBV3-1 (or the pseudogene TRBV3-2) and TRBJ2-7; 9 positions agree with TRBD2. The CDR3 totals 16 residues. J was trimmed by 2 bases and V by 1 base; bases with no gene match: 6. In germline, CDR1 is LGHDT, CDR2 YNNKEL (reference sequence). DNA of the CDR3: TGTGCCAGCAGCCAAGTCTTCGGCGGGAGGGCCTACGAGCAGTACTTC. It specifies CASSQVFGGRAYEQYF.

The V call is TRBV30, the J call TRBJ1-4; maybe TRBD1 (5 bases). Trimming took 2 bases from V and 4 from J, leaving 14 bases between them. In germline, CDR1 is GTSNPN, CDR2 SVGIG (reference sequence). This CDR3 spans 15 amino acids. This CDR3 is CAWSNVDSLNEKLFF. CDR3 DNA: TGTGCCTGGAGTAATGTAGACAGCCTTAATGAAAAACTGTTTTTT.

The chain links TRBV10-3 to TRBJ2-2, with 13 positions matching TRBD2. The V segment lost 2 bases and the J segment 5 bases; nucleotides outside the gene matches: 8. CDR1 is ENHRY, CDR2 SYGVKD, per germline. The CDR3 is 18 residues long. In DNA, the CDR3 is TGTGCCATCAGTGAGACGGCGATGGGACTAGCGGGAACCGGGGAGCTGTTTTTT. Translating gives CAISETAMGLAGTGELFF.

This chain links TRBV25-1 with TRBJ1-1; no firm D call. CDR3 length equals 16 residues. Germline lookup yields CDR1 MGHDK and CDR2 SYGVNS. V was clipped by 3 bases and J by 4 bases, with 18 bases between them. The CDR3 here is CASSEVYGEEGTEAFF. The CDR3 DNA is TGTGCCAGCAGTGAGGTTTACGGGGAAGAGGGCACTGAAGCTTTCTTT. The variable domain in full, with the rest retrieved from reference TRBV25-1 and TRBJ1-1, is EADIYQTPRYLVIGTGKKITLECSQTMGHDKMYWYQQDPGMELHLIHYSYGVNSTEKGDLSSESTVSRIRTEHFPLTLESARPSHTSQYLCASSEVYGEEGTEAFFGQGTRLTVV.

The CDR3 spells CASSPMDRENTEAFF. The CDR3 nucleotides read TGTGCCAGTAGTCCCATGGACAGAGAGAACACTGAAGCTTTCTTT. This chain links TRBV19 with TRBJ1-1, with D possibly being TRBD1 (6 bases). CDR3 length: 15 residues. CDR1 is LNHDA, CDR2 SQIVND, per germline (reference sequence). V gave up 5 bases and J gave up 1 base, with 14 bases separating them.

This rearrangement joins TRBV10-3 to TRBJ1-4; tentative D call: TRBD1 (6 bases). The germline V and J ends were trimmed by 8 bases and 6 bases, with 16 bases remaining between them. The germline CDR1 and CDR2 sequences are ENHRY and SYGVKD. The CDR3 has 14 amino acids. The CDR3 DNA follows: TGTGCCATCTCCCCCGGGGGGCCGGATGAAAAACTGTTTTTT. Amino acid sequence: CAISPGGPDEKLFF.

This chain uses TRBV24-1 with TRBJ2-7, with 8 bases that match TRBD1. With 4 bases clipped from V and 4 bases from J, the junction kept 2 bases outside the gene matches. Per the germline V gene, CDR1 is KGHDR and CDR2 is SFDVKD. CDR3 length: 13 amino acids. The CDR3 spells CATSEDRGYEQYF. The CDR3 DNA follows: TGTGCCACCAGTGAAGACAGGGGTTACGAGCAGTACTTC.

CDR3 region: CASTSSSGGNTEAFF. CDR3 DNA sequence: TGTGCCAGCACTTCCTCGTCCGGTGGGAACACTGAAGCTTTCTTT. V gene TRBV28 combines with J gene TRBJ1-1, with D uncertain. The germline V and J ends were trimmed by 7 bases and 1 base, with 16 bases remaining between them. CDR3 length: 15 residues. Per the germline V gene, CDR1 is MDHEN and CDR2 is SYDVKM.

This clone was recorded only once. V usage is TRBV6-6 and J usage is TRBJ2-1, with a weak D call TRBD2 (6 bases). The V end lost 6 bases, the J end lost 8 bases, and 11 bases lay between the germline ends. Germline lookup yields CDR1 MNHNY and CDR2 SVGAGI (reference sequence). The CDR3 is 12 amino acids. This chain's CDR3 is CASSRDSYEQFF. CDR3 in DNA: TGTGCCAGCAGCCGGGACTCTTATGAGCAGTTCTTC.